This T cell receptor beta chain was sequenced in a study of cytomegalovirus exposure and HLA in healthy donors (dated by TCRdb to 2017 to 2019). At the level of the whole study: An earlier analysis of several hundred of the donors reported 276 Gb of sequence data and 100 million to 120 million unique TCR beta sequences obtained from 180 million or so T cells. Along with the roughly 700-subject first cohort, a separate validation cohort of approximately 110 different subjects was used. Across around 400 genotyped donors of the cohort, an average of about 240,000 unique TCR beta nucleotide sequences per donor were sequenced, and around 19% of those sequences were non-productive. The later analysis used no new phenotypic data to find candidate immune exposures, relying instead on TCR beta sequences and their occurrence across donors. Typing coverage differed by locus: A, B, C, DRB1 and DQB1 were typed in roughly 620-640 donors, DQA1 in 500 to 550, DPA1 in some 610, and DPB1 in just under 490. A later analysis re-analyzed previously published TCR beta repertoires from 650 to 800 donors and added high-resolution HLA genotyping to study TCR occurrence patterns. The T cell repertoires of several hundred subjects were profiled by immunosequencing and related to cytomegalovirus serostatus. Because of strong linkage in the cohort, roughly five DR-DQ haplotypes were treated as single units for association and clustering. Donor age, sex, ethnicity and CMV serostatus were collected together with the repertoire data. A later genetic analysis used genome-wide SNP genotypes for about three fifths of the 666 donors, treating that subset as a discovery cohort. All discovery cohort repertoires had been generated on a single sequencing platform. High-throughput TCR immunosequencing, statistical association of individual TCRs with disease status, and machine learning were combined to predict cytomegalovirus infection status. About 300 gigabases of sequencing data and tens of millions of unique TCR sequences were included in an early release covering roughly 700 HLA-typed donors. An earlier analysis of approximately 500 of the donors applied high-throughput TCR beta sequencing to assess whether each TCR beta V gene segment acted as functional or pseudogenic. HLA typing included class I and class II loci at four-digit resolution. The genetic ancestry cluster associated with self-reported Caucasian donors included 81% of the approximately 410 genotyped donors. The study aimed to test whether signatures of past pathogen exposure could be identified by cataloging public T cell receptors. General findings and caveats noted by the study authors: A later analysis found that TCR association rates varied across HLA loci, with DRB1 alleles showing the most associated TCRs and HLA-C alleles the fewest. Cytomegalovirus status was reported to be diagnosed by the classifier with high specificity and sensitivity in both the original and validation cohorts. For the cohort, immune exposure information was limited to CMV serostatus. A further reported finding was that TCR beta sequences accurately predicted the HLA-A and HLA-B alleles for most subjects in the first cohort. A later analysis reported that several top co-occurrence clusters appeared linked to parvovirus B19, influenza, CMV and Epstein-Barr virus. When HLA alleles, especially DR and DQ, strongly co-occurred, TCR associations were difficult to assign to individual alleles. The authors suggested that the approach could potentially be extended to other disease states and immunological phenotypes. A group of highly shared sequence variants was considered likely to be a technical artifact of the sequencing pipeline. Sequencing depth was assumed to be roughly uniform across donors in the presence/absence analyses, though that assumption may not hold. In a later genetic analysis, fewer N-insertions in productive TCRs were reported among donors in an Asian-associated ancestry cluster than the approximately 710-donor mean. According to a later analysis, most CMV-associated TCR beta chains appeared to be HLA-restricted, and the HLA associations seemed to be driven largely by CMV exposure. In a later genetic analysis, a missense DCLRE1C variant was associated with V-gene and J-gene trimming of TCR beta chains, and the association was replicated in an independent cohort. Correlated functional status among segregating V segments might be attributable to linkage disequilibrium, but an unknown experimental factor could not be ruled out. A total of 150 to 200 TCR beta chains were listed by the study as associated with cytomegalovirus. The 87-base-pair reads could not distinguish some IMGT-functional V segments, including TRBV6-2 and TRBV6-3, so those segments were excluded. At a false discovery rate of 0.05, a later analysis linked 15,000 to 20,000 TCR beta sequences to specific HLA alleles. In vitro tests confirmed that a few of the cytomegalovirus-associated TCR beta chains recognize cytomegalovirus antigens. Most TCR sequences were seen in very few donors, while some public TCRs were found in many individuals. Because counts were too low, 15 to 20 rarely observed V segments, including chromosome 9 orphons, were excluded from the earlier analysis of around 640 of the donors. A later analysis found that HLA-associated TCR beta chains were more clonally expanded and had lower generation probabilities than equally common non-associated chains. Because HLA typing was missing for some donors at each locus, association tests included only the typed subset. In this cohort, only TCR beta chains were sequenced, and detectable features were limited by the absence of alpha or paired-chain data. An earlier analysis of around 600 of the donors showed that most TCR beta V segments appeared in productive rearrangements either about 87% or about 30% of the time, which broadly matched IMGT annotations.

In the germline V gene, CDR1 corresponds to SGHRS and CDR2 to YFSETQ. The CDR3 goes from the cysteine to the phenylalanine over 19 residues. Of all the DNA, just the CDR3 is kept, 57 bases in frame from base 1. Between the V and J ends, shortened by 5 bases and 3 bases respectively, the junction contains 27 bases. The cohort consisted of approximately 670 healthy bone marrow donors. At the time of sampling, all cohort members were nominally healthy, though unrecorded immune exposures were likely present. The donor tested CMV seronegative, placing the donor among the 350 to 400 seronegative members of the cohort. A peripheral blood sample was provided by each donor, and peripheral blood mononuclear cells were used for TCR beta sequencing. The Qiagen DNeasy Blood Extraction Kit was used to extract genomic DNA from the blood cell samples. Note on this clone: It has no known antigen specificity. No base-level quality is on record; no much larger clone is a single base apart.

The library was generated by the immunoSEQ multiplex PCR assay. The multiplex PCR relied on a mix of 60 forward primers for TCR Vbeta segments and 13 reverse primers for TCR Jbeta segments. The CDR3 region of rearranged TCR beta genes was amplified from genomic DNA by a multiplex PCR assay. The Illumina HiSeq System was used to sequence the amplified TCR beta libraries as 87-base-pair reads. In the authors' own workflow: Across the 600 to 700 repertoires, a later analysis counted tens of millions of unique TCR beta chains, some 11 million of which were shared by at least two donors. To remove PCR and sequencing errors, raw reads were error-corrected and collapsed into unique sequences using a nearest-neighbor algorithm that merged closely related sequences. V, D and J gene segments were assigned by aligning CDR3 sequences to IMGT reference sequences. For a sequence to be retained, a match of at least six nucleotides to both a V gene segment and a J gene segment was required. Rearrangements were classified as productive when the CDR3 lacked stop codons and remained in frame with V and J, and all other rearrangements were classified as non-productive. Following IMGT convention, CDR3 was defined as the stretch from the second conserved V-encoded cysteine up to the conserved J-encoded phenylalanine. In an earlier analysis of approximately 590 of the donors, sequences lacking an unambiguous match to a single V gene segment were excluded. In an earlier analysis of some 590 of the donors, V segments were called functional above 56.7% productive rearrangements and were called segregating when the between-donor standard deviation exceeded 5%. A statistical classification framework was built for diagnosing cytomegalovirus status from the catalog of TCR beta chain sequences. V and J gene assignment, in a later analysis, came from comparing TCR nucleotide sequences with IMGT/GENE-DB human TR gene sequences. Using the TCRdist pipeline, a later analysis assigned CDR3 sequences along with most-parsimonious VDJ recombination scenarios. In a later analysis, each TCR beta chain was defined by its CDR3 amino acid sequence together with its V-gene family, and reads lacking a unique V-gene family were excluded. A later analysis removed 500 to 650 highly shared, low-generation-probability nucleotide sequences to deal with suspected cross-contamination and a sequencing artifact. A later analysis calculated a clonal expansion index for each public chain from normalized within-repertoire ranks of inferred template counts. In a later analysis, generation probabilities were computed with a VDJ recombination model fitted to out-of-frame rearrangements, and the resulting probabilities were checked against IGoR. In a later analysis, TCR-TCR, TCR-HLA and TCR-CMV co-occurrence was scored with hypergeometric tests, and a repertoire-size bias correction was applied to TCR pairs. A later analysis estimated false discovery rates by permuting HLA or CMV assignments 20 times. In a later analysis, co-occurring TCRs were grouped using DBSCAN, with TCRdist sequence similarity added in when clustering inside HLA-allele-positive subsets. For co-occurrence clustering, repertoires with fewer than 30,000 or more than 120,000 public chains were excluded, along with five or six repertoires with anomalous nucleotide sharing. The table comes from immuneACCESS by way of TCRdb, which keeps in-frame sequences with V and J called. Part of the clones is missing from these tables; in studies checked, under half for an unresolved V gene and the rest for unknown reasons. V, J and clone size derive from that table, while D and trimming were established from the DNA sequence. This sample comprises approximately 170,000 clones, around 86% of them detected only once. The ten largest clones represent approximately 2.4% of the sample.

The specimen was PBMCs. The sequence is built from TRBV5-1 and TRBJ1-5, with the D gene uncertain. The clonotype originates from a male donor in good health and CMV-seronegative. The CDR3: CASSSYIRLTGRNNQPQHF. The bases are TGCGCCAGCAGTTCTTACATCCGCTTGACCGGGAGAAACAATCAGCCCCAGCATTTT.